The source of this T cell receptor (beta chain) is a study of blood T cell repertoires in COVID-19 (dated by TCRdb to between 2020 and 2021). For context, the study as a whole: The collaborator samples originated in the United States, Italy and Spain and spanned the acute and convalescent phases of COVID-19. The prospective study material was composed of cDNA or gDNA derived from T cells, B-cell-depleted T cells, or PBMCs. Deeply sampled blood TCRbeta repertoires from subjects exposed to, actively infected with, or recovered from COVID-19 were included in the dataset. The repertoires were released in a freely available public database intended as a resource for research on the immune response to SARS-CoV-2. Samples were obtained from the ongoing ImmuneRACE study (first 160 participants) and from some 1,200 subjects provided by 6 global collaborators. A de-identified subject ID, COVID-19 status, age in years and sex were almost always included in the sample metadata. HLA class I and class II types, where available, came from metadata supplied by the sample provider rather than from assay-based typing.

Of note for this clone: This receptor's antigen is unknown. No base qualities exist here, and no much larger clone lies one base off it.

The collaborating institutions used their own protocols to collect whole blood in K2EDTA tubes. For TCRbeta analysis, collaborators shipped samples in one of three forms: frozen whole blood, isolated PBMCs, or DNA extracted from either of those sample types. TCRbeta CDR3 regions were amplified from genomic DNA by means of the immunoSEQ Assay, a bias-controlled multiplex PCR. On the study's bioinformatics: The number of nucleated cells in each sample was estimated from the amplification of reference gene primers within the assay. To quantify the absolute abundance of each unique TCRbeta CDR3 rearrangement, sequence reads were collapsed and filtered. For each sample, productive Simpson clonality was calculated as the square root of Simpson's diversity index across productive rearrangements. As stored in TCRdb, this immuneACCESS dataset retains in-frame rearrangements with V and J assigned. A fraction of the clones does not appear; measured against another copy, unresolved V genes explain less than half of the discrepancy, and the remainder lacks a known reason. Clone size and V and J calls were adopted from that table, with D and trimming inferred from the DNA. The table for this sample lists under 150,000 clones; about three quarters of them were counted only once. The ten largest make up around 4.2% of the sample.

Broader findings and caveats from the paper: How much clinical and demographic metadata was included differed by source and by participant, and the metadata was provided uncurated.

Specimen: peripheral blood. The clonotype was recovered from a woman older than 75 with active or convalescent COVID-19.

The DNA sequence is as follows: TGTGCCAGCACACCGGGACTAGCGTCGGAGACCCAGTACTTC. It specifies CASTPGLASETQYF. The receptor chain draws on TRBV11-2 and TRBJ2-5, with 10 bases matching TRBD2. From the germline V gene, CDR1 is SGHAT and CDR2 is FQNNGV. V has 7 bases trimmed and J has 5 bases trimmed; junction bases matching no gene number 7. The CDR3 spans 14 residues, from the cysteine through the phenylalanine. Just CDR3 DNA is preserved here, 42 bases in frame from base 1.